This entry concerns a single T cell receptor (beta chain). Its antigen is not identified. This record belongs to a study of post-analysis software for immune sequencing data. Study summary: Included courses were relapsing-remitting and secondary progressive multiple sclerosis; progressive-relapsing multiple sclerosis was also included. Findings and limits, study-wide: Patients showed TRBV5-6, TRBV5-1 and TRBV20-1 among five TRBV segments more frequent than in controls. Strong co-clustering by F measure was evident for samples that had been prepared in the same batch.

Presence of unique molecular identifiers characterized the TCR beta cDNA libraries. TCRdb processed the PCR reads anew with MiXCR; each CDR3 protein has one entry. The sample holds 350,000 to 500,000 distinct CDR3 sequences, roughly 38% seen once. Germline CDR1 LGHNA, CDR2 YNFKEQ. The V gene lost 0 bases and the J gene lost 5 bases, with 11 bases spanning the gap. The CDR3 sequence is 15 residues long. The clonotype comes from a girl aged 2 to 10 with multiple sclerosis. Sequenced material: blood. This chain connects TRBV4-2 to TRBJ2-1; TRBD2 might be the D (5 bases). This CDR3 is CASSQDGEADNEQFF. CDR3 coding DNA: TGTGCCAGCAGCCAAGATGGAGAAGCGGACAATGAGCAGTTCTTC.